A single sample gave rise to the 15 T cell receptor beta chains below, sequenced in a study of cytomegalovirus exposure and HLA in healthy donors. PCR was performed using 60 Vbeta and 13 Jbeta primers. Profiling relied on immunoSEQ multiplex PCR, and the TCRdb table lists in-frame clones only, not all of them. The sample lists under 150,000 clones; 70% to 75% were seen once. The specimen sequenced was PBMCs. These receptors were obtained from a woman aged 40 to 49 in good health and CMV-seronegative.

The chain is built from TRBV11-2 and TRBJ2-7; 11 bases are a match to TRBD2. The length of the CDR3 is 16 residues. Germline values: CDR1 SGHAT, CDR2 FQNNGV. The V and J ends lost 0 bases and 4 bases, in that order; junction bases with no gene match: 5. CDR3 sequence: CASSLDNSGGGYEQYF. The CDR3 DNA sequence: TGTGCCAGCAGCTTAGACAATAGCGGGGGGGGATACGAGCAGTACTTC.

The V call is TRBV4-2, the J call TRBJ2-3; tentative D call: TRBD1 (6 bases). The ends were cut back, 0 bases at V and 2 bases at J, with 21 bases in the middle. The germline gives CDR1 LGHNA, CDR2 YNFKEQ. The CDR3 consists of 19 residues. CDR3 DNA: TGTGCCAGCAGCCAAGATACTCCGCATAGTGGGGGCCCCACAGATACGCAGTATTTT. Translation gives CASSQDTPHSGGPTDTQYF.

The chain has TRBV7-9 and TRBJ2-5; tentative D call: TRBD1 (6 bases). Trimming removed 5 bases from V and 2 bases from J, with 15 bases in between. The CDR3 has 15 residues. Germline V gene data show CDR1 as SEHNR and CDR2 as FQNEAQ (reference sequence). This CDR3 reads CASSPFAGQQETQYF. The CDR3 DNA reads TGTGCCAGCAGCCCCTTTGCCGGACAGCAAGAGACCCAGTACTTC.

V and J are TRBV5-6 and TRBJ1-2; a weak D match, TRBD1 (5 bases). Germline loops: CDR1 SGHDT, CDR2 YYEEEE. The CDR3 covers 15 residues. V was cut by 4 bases and J by 0 bases, with 13 bases left in between. The CDR3 loop reads CASSHQGTPNYGYTF. CDR3 in DNA: TGTGCCAGCAGCCATCAGGGCACACCTAACTATGGCTACACCTTC.

Within the sample, this clone is medium-sized. This CDR3 is also generated by other DNA sequences in the sample. The V call is TRBV10-3, the J call TRBJ1-1, with TRBD1 matching over 10 bases. There are 14 residues in the CDR3. The V gene's germline CDR1 is ENHRY and CDR2 SYGVKD. The V segment lost 10 bases and the J segment 0 bases; nucleotides outside the gene matches: 5. Written as DNA, the CDR3 is TGTGCCACCGGGACAGGGGACTTGAACACTGAAGCTTTCTTT. Translating it yields CATGTGDLNTEAFF.

DNA of the CDR3: TGTGCCAGCAGCTTGCAGGGGGCGTCCTACAATGAGCAGTTCTTC. Protein: CASSLQGASYNEQFF. The chain carries TRBV7-6 and TRBJ2-1; 8 nucleotides match TRBD1. The CDR3 runs to 15 residues. Germline V gene sequence: CDR1 SGHVS, CDR2 FNYEAQ. With V trimmed by 3 bases and J by 1 base, 2 bases remained unmatched. Together with reference TRBV7-6 and TRBJ2-1, the CDR3 gives the full variable domain: GAGVSQSPRYKVTKRGQDVALRCDPISGHVSLYWYRQALGQGPEFLTYFNYEAQQDKSGLPNDRFSAERPEGSISTLTIQRTEQRDSAMYRCASSLQGASYNEQFFGPGTRLTVL.

The chain carries TRBV25-1 and TRBJ1-1; D uncertain. V dropped 3 bases and J dropped 1 base, with 6 bases sitting between them. Germline values: CDR1 MGHDK, CDR2 SYGVNS. The CDR3 is 13 residues long. As DNA, the CDR3 is TGTGCCAGCAGTGATTTGAGGAACACTGAAGCTTTCTTT. Amino acids: CASSDLRNTEAFF. Combining the CDR3 with reference TRBV25-1 and TRBJ1-1 gives the whole variable domain EADIYQTPRYLVIGTGKKITLECSQTMGHDKMYWYQQDPGMELHLIHYSYGVNSTEKGDLSSESTVSRIRTEHFPLTLESARPSHTSQYLCASSDLRNTEAFFGQGTRLTVV.

This clone was observed once. This chain joins TRBV9 and TRBJ1-2, with D tentatively TRBD1 (5 bases). Germline CDR1 is SGDLS and CDR2 is YYNGEE. The CDR3 is made up of 18 amino acids. Trimming pared 4 bases from V and 5 bases from J, leaving 27 bases between. The CDR3 region is CASSTEYSSLTDRYGYTF. The CDR3 DNA follows: TGTGCCAGCAGCACTGAATATTCCTCGCTGACAGATCGATATGGCTACACCTTC.

This sequence joins TRBV5-4 and TRBJ1-2; 7 bases are shared with TRBD1. Germline V lookup: CDR1 SGHNT, CDR2 YYREEE (reference sequence). The junction had 10 bases not matched to a gene; V was cut back by 4 bases and J by 7 bases. The CDR3 spans 14 residues. For the CDR3, the DNA is TGTGCCAGCAGCGGTTTACAGGGGCGGGGTGGCTACACCTTC. Translating it yields CASSGLQGRGGYTF.

The chain uses TRBV27 and TRBJ2-7; D not certain. This CDR3 comprises 12 residues. V was cut by 4 bases and J by 1 base, with 5 bases left in between. The V gene's germline CDR1 is MNHEY and CDR2 SMNVEV (reference sequence). The CDR3 DNA follows: TGTGCCAGCAGTTCCCCGTCCTACGAGCAGTACTTC. Protein: CASSSPSYEQYF.

The chain couples TRBV6-5 to TRBJ2-1; perhaps TRBD2 as D (5 bases). Germline CDR1 reads MNHEY; CDR2 reads SVGAGI. Trimming left V 5 bases short and J 1 base short, with 9 bases between. The CDR3 consists of 14 residues. The CDR3 spells CASSGSQSYNEQFF. The CDR3 nucleotides read TGTGCCAGCAGTGGGAGCCAATCCTACAATGAGCAGTTCTTC.

This clone was seen just once. This chain connects TRBV5-8 to TRBJ1-1, with D uncertain. V dropped 4 bases and J dropped 1 base, with 14 bases sitting between them. CDR1 is SGHTS, CDR2 YDEGEE, per germline. The CDR3 totals 15 residues. CDR3 loop: CASSPIHTSNTEAFF. CDR3 DNA: TGTGCCAGCAGCCCAATTCACACGTCGAACACTGAAGCTTTCTTT.

This rearrangement joins TRBV2 to TRBJ2-1, with 9 bases that match TRBD1. This CDR3 comprises 15 residues. The germline gives CDR1 SNHLY, CDR2 FYNNEI. V gave up 7 bases and J gave up 2 bases; unmatched junction bases: 6. CDR3 in DNA: TGTGCCAGCACTCCGGGACAGGGTGCCTACAATGAGCAGTTCTTC. Protein product: CASTPGQGAYNEQFF. The full variable domain, with the rest looked up from reference TRBV2 and TRBJ2-1, is EPEVTQTPSHQVTQMGQEVILRCVPISNHLYFYWYRQILGQKVEFLVSFYNNEISEKSEIFDDQFSVERPDGSNFTLKIRSTKLEDSAMYFCASTPGQGAYNEQFFGPGTRLTVL.

This chain links TRBV7-2 with TRBJ2-5; D remains unclear. The CDR3 is 13 residues long. Germline V gene sequence: CDR1 SGHTA, CDR2 FQGNSA. V was clipped by 3 bases and J by 3 bases, with 8 bases between them. The CDR3 sequence is CASSFGQKETQYF. As DNA, the CDR3 is TGTGCCAGCAGCTTTGGGCAAAAAGAGACCCAGTACTTC.

J is TRBJ2-3 and V is TRBV4-2; D may be TRBD2 (6 bases). The CDR3 has 14 residues. The ends were cut back, 0 bases at V and 6 bases at J, with 10 bases in the middle. CDR1 and CDR2 (germline): LGHNA, YNFKEQ. The CDR3 region has the DNA TGTGCCAGCAGCCAAGAGGCCCGGGGGGATACGCAGTATTTT. It encodes CASSQEARGDTQYF.